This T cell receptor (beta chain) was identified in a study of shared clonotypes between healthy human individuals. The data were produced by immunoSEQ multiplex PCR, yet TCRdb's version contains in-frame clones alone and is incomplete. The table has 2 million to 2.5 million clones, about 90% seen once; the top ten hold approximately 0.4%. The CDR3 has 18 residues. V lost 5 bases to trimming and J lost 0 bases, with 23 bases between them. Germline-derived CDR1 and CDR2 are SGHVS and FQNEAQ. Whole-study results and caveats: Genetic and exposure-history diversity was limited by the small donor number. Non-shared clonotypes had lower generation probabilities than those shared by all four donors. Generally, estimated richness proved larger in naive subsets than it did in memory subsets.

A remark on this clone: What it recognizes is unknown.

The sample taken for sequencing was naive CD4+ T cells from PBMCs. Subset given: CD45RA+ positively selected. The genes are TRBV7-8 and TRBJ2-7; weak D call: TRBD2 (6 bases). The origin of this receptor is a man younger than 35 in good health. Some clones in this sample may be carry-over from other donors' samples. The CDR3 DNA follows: TGTGCCAGCAGCAAATCGGTATCTAGCGCGTTATACTCCTACGAGCAGTACTTC. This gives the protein CASSKSVSSALYSYEQYF.